The 17 T cell receptor beta chains below come from one sample, sequenced in a study of tumor-infiltrating lymphocytes in primary liver carcinoma (dated by TCRdb to about 2017). Sequencing was performed on an Illumina HiSeq 2500. Using a constant-region primer and ProtoScript II reverse transcriptase, TCRbeta-specific cDNA was reverse-transcribed from 500 to 650 ng total RNA. The TCRbeta libraries were prepared through three rounds of nested multiplex PCR following a slightly modified ARM-PCR procedure. Each of the first two PCR rounds ran for around 10 cycles using multiplex TRBV1-TRBV30 forward primers together with a Cbeta reverse primer. TCRdb reprocessed the public reads (quality trimming at Q25 with fastp, clone calling with MiXCR) and kept in-frame beta chains. Every entry covers one CDR3 protein and lists the most common genes and DNA from its rows. The sample yields approximately 320,000 distinct CDR3 sequences; around 50% were counted once. The ten biggest clones cover over 15% of the sample.

Blood RNA was extracted from unsorted whole blood using TRIzol reagent, and germline DNA was obtained with the DNeasy Blood & Tissue kit. Material for sequencing was peripheral blood. These receptors all come from a woman aged 25 to 39 with primary liver carcinoma and hepatitis B virus infection.

Notes on this clonotype: Since a much larger clone is just one base distant, this may be a read error. The J gene is TRBJ1-5, the V gene TRBV6-1; weak D call: TRBD1 (5 bases). Germline CDR1 reads MNHNS; CDR2 reads SASEGT. V lost 5 bases and J lost 0, with 14 bases in between. This CDR3 is 16 amino acids long. The CDR3 spells CASSKSTAYSNQPQHF. The CDR3 DNA sequence: TGTGCCAGCAGTAAGTCGACAGCCTATAGCAATCAGCCCCAGCATTTT.

This clonotype was counted a single time. Because it lacks the conserved phenylalanine or tryptophan at the end, this CDR3 is likely a read error. The genes are TRBV6-5 and TRBJ2-2; D may be TRBD1 (5 bases). This CDR3 is 14 amino acids long. Looked up from germline, CDR1 is MNHEY and CDR2 is SVGAGI. Deletions cut 11 bases from V and 0 bases from J, with 13 bases between. CDR3 in amino acids: CASMGQSNTGELFL. CDR3 DNA sequence: TGTGCCTCAATGGGGCAGTCGAACACCGGGGAGCTGTTTCTT.

A remark on this clonotype: A much larger clonotype is one base distant, so this may be a read error. This rearrangement joins TRBV6-5 to TRBJ2-7, with 7 bases aligning to TRBD1. CDR1 MNHEY and CDR2 SVGAGI come from the germline V gene. This CDR3 comprises 14 residues. As DNA, the CDR3 is TGTGCCAGCAGTTTCAGACAGGGTAGCTACGGGCAGTACTTC. Protein product: CASSFRQGSYGQYF.

The chain combines TRBV12-3 or TRBV12-4 with TRBJ2-1; D is unresolved. The CDR3 is made up of 19 amino acids. Trimming cost V 4 bases and J 0 bases, with 22 bases left between them. The CDR3 DNA is TGTGCCAGCAGTTCCTCCGCTCGCTTTCTAGTGTACTCCTACAATGAGCAGTTCTTC. As protein: CASSSSARFLVYSYNEQFF.

This clonotype was observed a few times. The rearrangement uses TRBV7-9 and TRBJ1-3; D not resolved. V lost 1 base to trimming and J lost 0 bases, with 1 base between them. CDR3 length: 13 amino acids. Germline V gene data show CDR1 as SEHNR and CDR2 as FQNEAQ (reference sequence). The CDR3 loop reads CASSLGSGNTIYF. As DNA, the CDR3 is TGTGCCAGCAGCTTAGGCTCTGGAAACACCATATATTTT. The full variable domain, completed using reference TRBV7-9 and TRBJ1-3, is DTGVSQNPRHKITKRGQNVTFRCDPISEHNRLYWYRQTLGQGPEFLTYFQNEAQLEKSRLLSDRFSAERPKGSFSTLEIQRTEQGDSAMYLCASSLGSGNTIYFGEGSWLTVV.

In regard to this clonotype: Mismatch with germline at one junction end may stem from a read error. The V and J genes are TRBV29-1 and TRBJ2-1, with a possible D match to TRBD2 (5 bases). Germline V gives CDR1 SQVTM, CDR2 ANQGSEA. The CDR3 extends over 11 amino acids. For the CDR3, the DNA is TGTAGCGTCTGGTACTACAATGAGCAGTTCTTC. Translating gives CSVWYYNEQFF.

Notes on this clonotype: This may be a read error, as it is one base from a much larger clone. CDR3 nucleotides: TGTGCCAGCAGCTTGGTCGACCAGACCAATGAGCAGTTCTTC. It is translated as CASSLVDQTNEQFF. The chain links TRBV5-4 to TRBJ2-1, with D unresolved. Trimming cost V 0 bases and J 6 bases, with 10 bases left between them. CDR3 length: 14 amino acids. Germline CDR1 is SGHNT and CDR2 is YYREEE (reference sequence).

This chain links TRBV12-5 with TRBJ2-1, with D tentatively TRBD2 (5 bases). The CDR3 sequence is 17 residues long. Germline-derived CDR1 and CDR2 are LGHNT and FRNRAP. V gave up 4 bases and J gave up 1 base, with 17 bases separating them. The CDR3 region is CASGSNLLAESYNEQFF. The CDR3 DNA follows: TGTGCTAGTGGTTCGAACCTCCTAGCAGAATCCTACAATGAGCAGTTCTTC.

Regarding this clonotype: A much larger clone is a single base away; this may be a read error. The chain joins TRBV6-5 to TRBJ2-7, with D possibly being TRBD2 (6 bases). The V end lost 6 bases, the J end lost 3 bases, and 18 bases lay between the germline ends. CDR1 MNHEY and CDR2 SVGAGI come from the germline V gene. This CDR3 is 15 amino acids long. The DNA of the CDR3 is TGTGCCAGCAGGAAAGTACGGGGAGGTAGCTACGAGCAGTACTTC. Encoded protein: CASRKVRGGSYEQYF.

As regards this clonotype: The CDR3 end shows no conserved phenylalanine or tryptophan, and so a read error is likely. V is TRBV6-5 and J is TRBJ1-1, with a possible D match to TRBD1 (5 bases). The CDR3 spans 15 residues. The germline V gene encodes CDR1 MNHEY and CDR2 SVGAGI. CDR3 protein: CAGSYGGLMNTEAFS. The CDR3, as DNA: TGTGCCGGCAGTTACGGGGGTCTAATGAACACTGAAGCTTTCTCT.

In the case of this clonotype: Germline and junction disagree at one end, which may indicate a read error. V usage is TRBV28 and J usage is TRBJ1-2; 8 bases fit TRBD1. Per germline, CDR1 MDHEN and CDR2 SYDVKM. This CDR3 comprises 14 residues. The CDR3 bases are TGTACCAGCAGTTTGCAGGGGGCGCGTGGGGGCTACACCTTC. Translated, it gives CTSSLQGARGGYTF.

This clonotype was picked up one time. One junction end does not reproduce the germline sequence, and a read error may be involved. The chain links TRBV7-9 to TRBJ2-3; 14 nucleotides line up with TRBD2. This CDR3 comprises 18 residues. The germline V gene encodes CDR1 SEHNR and CDR2 FQNEAQ (reference sequence). Written as DNA, the CDR3 is TGTGCCAGCAGACCGGGACTAGCGGGAGATTGGGGCACAGATACGCAGTGTTTT. This codes for CASRPGLAGDWGTDTQCF.

This clonotype was counted many times. This chain links TRBV4-1 with TRBJ2-7; 9 nucleotides match TRBD1. This CDR3 has 14 residues. The J segment lost 4 bases and the V segment lost 1 base, leaving 2 bases of the junction unmatched. Germline-derived CDR1 and CDR2 are MGHRA and YSYEKL. CDR3 bases: TGCGCCAGCAGCCAAGGGGGACAGGGTTACGAGCAGTACTTC. Translated, it gives CASSQGGQGYEQYF.

This clonotype was recorded many times. The chain uses TRBV11-2 and TRBJ1-6, with TRBD1 matching over 11 bases. Germline V lookup: CDR1 SGHAT, CDR2 FQNNGV. Trimming cost V 3 bases and J 0 bases; bases outside gene matches: 1. The CDR3 is 17 residues long. The CDR3 sequence is CASSLGTGGSYNSPLHF. The DNA for the CDR3 is TGTGCCAGCAGCTTGGGGACAGGGGGCTCCTATAATTCACCCCTCCACTTT.

Only a few counts were recorded for this clonotype. The J gene is TRBJ2-1, the V gene TRBV5-6; 14 positions agree with TRBD2. The V segment lost 3 bases and the J segment 7 bases; nucleotides outside the gene matches: 9. Per the germline V gene, CDR1 is SGHDT and CDR2 is YYEEEE. The CDR3 spans 17 residues. This CDR3 is CASSYLGLAGGQNEQFF. Here the CDR3 DNA reads TGTGCCAGCAGCTACCTCGGACTAGCGGGAGGTCAGAATGAGCAGTTCTTC. The variable domain in full, with the rest retrieved from reference TRBV5-6 and TRBJ2-1, is DAGVTQSPTHLIKTRGQQVTLRCSPKSGHDTVSWYQQALGQGPQFIFQYYEEEERQRGNFPDRFSGHQFPNYSSELNVNALLLGDSALYLCASSYLGLAGGQNEQFFGPGTRLTVL.

V and J are TRBV12-3 or TRBV12-4 and TRBJ2-1; 10 bases line up with TRBD2. The CDR3 runs 21 residues. The V segment lost 5 bases and the J segment 6 bases; nucleotides outside the gene matches: 25. The CDR3 spells CASSPPPGLAEDPNLLNEQFF. DNA of the CDR3: TGTGCCAGCAGTCCACCCCCCGGACTAGCGGAGGACCCCAACCTCCTCAATGAGCAGTTCTTC.

The chain couples TRBV5-6 to TRBJ2-7, with 13 nucleotides matching TRBD2. The CDR3 contains 15 residues. CDR1 is SGHDT, CDR2 YYEEEE, per germline. J gave up 1 base and V 5 bases, and 3 bases lay outside the gene matches. The CDR3 DNA reads as TGTGCCAGCAGTGGACTAGCGGGAGAATCCTACGAGCAGTACTTC. Amino acid sequence: CASSGLAGESYEQYF.